These T cell receptor beta chains were read from a single sample in a study of T cells in Graves' hyperthyroidism and ophthalmopathy. TCRdb called the multiplex PCR reads again in MiXCR, with one record for every CDR3 protein. The sample lists under 800,000 distinct CDR3 sequences, around 13% seen once, with roughly a tenth in the top ten. Sequencing used blood. These receptor sequences come from a woman aged 18-29 years with Graves' hyperthyroidism. Both conserved end residues are part of each CDR3. Each record gives: clone size, CDR3 length, J gene, D gene, V gene, CDR3 DNA, CDR3 protein. D genes are given only for firm matches. Part of the rows lack a size; the others show once, few, many or a class for expanded clones.

many | 16 | TRBJ1-1 | - | TRBV10-3 | TGTGCCATCAGTGCTCAAACCGGGACATCAAACACTGAAGCTTTCTTT | CAISAQTGTSNTEAFF
- | 17 | TRBJ2-3 | TRBD2 | TRBV5-6 | TGTGCCAGCAGCTTCTCAGTAGTAGCGGGAAGCACAGATACGCAGTATTTT | CASSFSVVAGSTDTQYF
many | 14 | TRBJ1-1 | TRBD1 | TRBV5-6 | TGTGCCAGCAGCGAACAGGGGGCTTACACTGAAGCTTTCTTT | CASSEQGAYTEAFF
many | 15 | TRBJ2-7 | TRBD1 | TRBV28 | TGTGCCAGCAGGCCAGGGACAGCCTCCTCCTACGAGCAGTACTTC | CASRPGTASSYEQYF
few | 14 | TRBJ1-1 | - | TRBV20-1 | TGCAGTGCTAGGTCGATAGGGGTCGGTACTGAAGCTTTCTTT | CSARSIGVGTEAFF
many | 11 | TRBJ2-7 | - | TRBV30 | TGTGCCTGGAGTGGGGCTGGCGAGCAGTACTTC | CAWSGAGEQYF
few | 15 | TRBJ2-2 | - | TRBV7-2 | TGTGCCAGCAGCCTCCGGGACCACAACACCGGGGAGCTGTTTTTT | CASSLRDHNTGELFF
- | 14 | TRBJ2-7 | - | TRBV3-1 | TGTGCCAGCAGCCAAGAGATGGGCAGCTACGAGCAGTACTTC | CASSQEMGSYEQYF
- | 14 | TRBJ2-1 | TRBD2 | TRBV19 | TGTGCCAGTAGTTGGGCGGGAGCCGGGAATGAGCAGTTCTTC | CASSWAGAGNEQFF
many | 15 | TRBJ2-3 | TRBD2 | TRBV24-1 | TGTGCCGCCGGGACTAGCGGGACCCTCTCAGATACGCAGTATTTT | CAAGTSGTLSDTQYF